Following are 27 T cell receptor beta chains from one sample sequenced in a study of identical twins. TCRdb analysed the 5' RACE reads with MiXCR anew, one entry per CDR3 protein. The repertoire holds under 900,000 distinct CDR3 sequences, with more than 9% as singletons. These data were likewise used in another study, on yellow fever vaccine responses in identical twins.

The sequenced material came from PBMCs. These receptors came from a woman between 18 and 29 years old in good health.

The V gene is TRBV29-1, the J gene TRBJ2-5; no reliable D call. Between the trimmed V and J ends, which lost 2 bases and 0 bases, there was a span of 4 bases. The germline V gene has CDR1 SQVTM and CDR2 ANQGSEA. The length of the CDR3 is 12 residues. The DNA for the CDR3 is TGCAGCGTTGAACAGGACCAAGAGACCCAGTACTTC. It translates to CSVEQDQETQYF.

This clonotype was recorded a few times. The chain links TRBV9 to TRBJ2-5; D possibly corresponds to TRBD2 (5 bases). Trimming took off 0 bases at V and 3 bases at J, with 9 bases between the two ends. This CDR3 region has 14 residues. CDR1 SGDLS and CDR2 YYNGEE come from the germline V gene. DNA for the CDR3: TGTGCCAGCAGCGTAGGGGGTAGCGAAGAGACCCAGTACTTC. It is translated as CASSVGGSEETQYF.

This chain links TRBV7-2 with TRBJ2-1, with 11 bases lining up with TRBD2. Germline V CDR1 and CDR2: SGHTA, FQGNSA. The V gene end was trimmed by 2 bases and the J gene end by 9 bases; junction bases not matched to a gene: 6. The CDR3 totals 15 residues. The CDR3 DNA sequence: TGTGCCAGCAGCTTAAGTAGCGGGGGGGCGGTTGAGCAGTTCTTC. This encodes CASSLSSGGAVEQFF.

This clonotype was picked up a small number of times. This chain uses TRBV5-1 with TRBJ2-1; D uncertain. Deletions cut 3 bases from V and 8 bases from J, with 9 bases between. The CDR3 loop spans 12 amino acids. From germline, CDR1 is SGHRS and CDR2 YFSETQ. CDR3 protein: CASSSLADEQFF. The CDR3 DNA sequence: TGCGCCAGCAGCTCCCTCGCCGATGAGCAGTTCTTC.

This clonotype was counted a few times. The rearrangement links TRBV29-1 to TRBJ1-5; 10 bases agree with TRBD1. The CDR3 has 13 amino acids. Germline lookup yields CDR1 SQVTM and CDR2 ANQGSEA. V dropped 6 bases and J dropped 3; count of bases not matched to a gene: 2. The CDR3 DNA sequence: TGCAGCGTCGGACAGGGGGACAATCAGCCCCAGCATTTT. Translated, it gives CSVGQGDNQPQHF.

At least ten counts were recorded for this clonotype. The V and J genes are TRBV27 and TRBJ2-1; 10 bases align to TRBD1. Trimming at V came to 10 bases and at J to 4 bases, leaving 4 bases not matched to a gene. The CDR3 is 13 residues long. Germline CDR1 MNHEY, CDR2 SMNVEV (reference sequence). CDR3: CATQGQGYNEQFF. The CDR3 DNA sequence: TGTGCCACGCAGGGACAGGGGTACAATGAGCAGTTCTTC.

The genes are TRBV5-1 and TRBJ2-1, with 12 positions matching TRBD2. This CDR3 region has 14 residues. CDR1 is SGHRS and CDR2 is YFSETQ in the germline V gene. V was clipped by 4 bases and J by 8 bases; unmatched bases: 4. The CDR3 DNA sequence: TGCGCCAGCAGCCGACTAGCGGGGGACCATGAGCAGTTCTTC. It yields the protein CASSRLAGDHEQFF. Variable domain in full (rest from reference TRBV5-1 and TRBJ2-1): KAGVTQTPRYLIKTRGQQVTLSCSPISGHRSVSWYQQTPGQGLQFLFEYFSETQRNKGNFPGRFSGRQFSNSRSEMNVSTLELGDSALYLCASSRLAGDHEQFFGPGTRLTVL.

In this sample, this clonotype turned up a few times. The chain recombines TRBV12-3 or TRBV12-4 with TRBJ1-1; a weak D match, TRBD1 (5 bases). Between the trimmed V and J ends, which lost 3 bases and 5 bases, there was a span of 16 bases. This CDR3 has 15 amino acids. The chain's CDR3 is CASSLEDSPLTEAFF. CDR3 sequence (DNA): TGTGCCAGCAGTTTGGAAGACAGTCCTTTAACTGAAGCTTTCTTT.

The table lists this clonotype with many counts. The chain has TRBV5-1 and TRBJ2-1; 9 bases fit TRBD1. The CDR3 has 15 residues. CDR1 is SGHRS, CDR2 YFSETQ, per germline. J gave up 7 bases and V 4 bases, and 9 bases lay outside the gene matches. The CDR3 sequence is CASSLTGQGINEQFF. As DNA, the CDR3 is TGCGCCAGCAGCCTGACGGGACAGGGTATAAATGAGCAGTTCTTC.

This clonotype was found a few times. This chain connects TRBV7-2 to TRBJ2-5; D gene ambiguous. Germline V gene lookup returns CDR1 SGHTA and CDR2 FQGNSA. This CDR3 region has 16 residues. V shed 4 bases and J shed 1 base, with 16 bases lying between them. This CDR3 is CASSSVALWSQETQYF. In DNA, the CDR3 is TGTGCCAGCAGCTCAGTAGCCCTCTGGAGCCAAGAGACCCAGTACTTC.

The chain carries TRBV5-1 and TRBJ2-1; D is possibly TRBD2 (6 bases). Trimming left V 6 bases short and J 6 bases short, with 19 bases between. The germline V gene encodes CDR1 SGHRS and CDR2 YFSETQ. The CDR3 length is 15 residues. The CDR3 nucleotides are TGCGCCAGCAACACACCCATGGGAGGCGTCAATGAGCAGTTCTTC. Its protein product is CASNTPMGGVNEQFF.

This clonotype was found many times. The V call is TRBV29-1, the J call TRBJ2-5; D gene ambiguous. This CDR3 comprises 13 residues. CDR1 SQVTM and CDR2 ANQGSEA come from the germline V gene. Trimming removed 3 bases at V and 5 bases at J, with 13 bases between. The CDR3 protein is CSVEDPNRETQYF. The CDR3 coding sequence is TGCAGCGTTGAGGACCCAAACCGTGAGACCCAGTACTTC.

This clonotype showed up just a few times. The chain joins TRBV6-1 to TRBJ2-4; 7 bases are a match to TRBD1. The CDR3 is 16 amino acids. Looked up from germline, CDR1 is MNHNS and CDR2 is SASEGT. Trimming took 6 bases from V and 0 from J; bases not matched to a gene: 8. CDR3 sequence: CASSLDRDRAKNIQYF. The CDR3, as DNA: TGTGCCAGCAGCCTCGACAGGGACCGAGCCAAAAACATTCAGTACTTC.

CDR3 DNA sequence: TGCGCCAGCAGCTACCATGAGGGACAGGGGTCCCAAAACTATGGCTACACCTTC. It encodes CASSYHEGQGSQNYGYTF. The chain couples TRBV5-1 to TRBJ1-2, with 10 bases that match TRBD1. This CDR3 is 18 amino acids long. The V segment lost 3 bases and the J segment 2 bases; nucleotides outside the gene matches: 13. From germline, CDR1 is SGHRS and CDR2 YFSETQ.

This sequence joins TRBV5-1 and TRBJ2-7; 9 bases fit TRBD2. Looked up from germline, CDR1 is SGHRS and CDR2 is YFSETQ. CDR3 length: 15 amino acids. V shed 4 bases and J 0 bases; nucleotides not matched to a gene: 5. DNA for the CDR3: TGCGCCAGCAGCAACCTAGCGGGGACCTCCTACGAGCAGTACGTC. Amino acid sequence: CASSNLAGTSYEQYV.

The rearrangement links TRBV7-9 to TRBJ2-5; TRBD2 matches 9 bases. The V segment lost 4 bases and the J segment 2 bases; nucleotides outside the gene matches: 11. The CDR3 covers 17 residues. Germline V gene sequence: CDR1 SEHNR, CDR2 FQNEAQ (reference sequence). The CDR3: CASSSPPSGRFQETQYF. The CDR3 DNA is TGTGCCAGCAGCTCGCCTCCAAGCGGGAGGTTTCAAGAGACCCAGTACTTC.

The CDR3 protein is CSVDSTYYNEQFF. Written as DNA, the CDR3 is TGCAGCGTTGACTCAACCTACTACAATGAGCAGTTCTTC. The chain joins TRBV29-1 to TRBJ2-1, with D unresolved. CDR1 is SQVTM and CDR2 is ANQGSEA in the germline V gene. There are 13 residues in the CDR3. The V end was cut by 3 bases, the J end by 3 bases, with 9 bases between.

V is TRBV27 and J is TRBJ1-5; 9 positions match TRBD1. The germline V gene has CDR1 MNHEY and CDR2 SMNVEV (reference sequence). V shed 5 bases and J 6 bases; nucleotides not matched to a gene: 8. The CDR3 is made up of 15 amino acids. DNA for the CDR3: TGTGCCAGCAGTCCCGGGACAGGGACGGCTCAGCCCCAGCATTTT. Translated, it gives CASSPGTGTAQPQHF.

The chain uses TRBV10-3 and TRBJ1-1; D is possibly TRBD1 (6 bases). CDR3 length: 14 amino acids. V was clipped by 1 base and J by 1 base, with 7 bases between them. From germline, CDR1 is ENHRY and CDR2 SYGVKD. The CDR3 sequence: CAISELQGNTEAFF. In DNA form, the CDR3 reads TGTGCCATCAGTGAGTTACAGGGGAACACTGAAGCTTTCTTT.

The chain carries TRBV27 and TRBJ2-7; possibly TRBD1 for D (5 bases). Germline CDR1 and CDR2: MNHEY and SMNVEV (reference sequence). With 5 bases removed from V and 2 bases from J, the gap between germline ends came to 10 bases. The CDR3 loop spans 13 amino acids. The CDR3 sequence: CASSDRQTYEQYF. CDR3 DNA sequence: TGTGCCAGCAGTGACCGACAGACCTACGAGCAGTACTTC.

The chain recombines TRBV20-1 with TRBJ2-5; 12 nucleotides line up with TRBD2. The CDR3 contains 17 residues. Per germline, CDR1 DFQATT and CDR2 SNEGSKA (reference sequence). The trim removed 2 bases at V and 5 bases at J, leaving 12 bases unmatched. CDR3 protein: CSARPRGGLAGPETQYF. CDR3 sequence (DNA): TGCAGTGCTAGACCCCGGGGTGGACTAGCGGGACCCGAGACCCAGTACTTC.

This chain joins TRBV14 and TRBJ2-7; D remains unclear. This CDR3 is built from 12 residues. Per the germline V gene, CDR1 is SGHDN and CDR2 is FVKESK. The CDR3 sequence is CASSQGSSEQYV. The CDR3, as DNA: TGTGCCAGCAGTCAAGGGTCGAGTGAGCAGTACGTC.

The CDR3: CASSFGTSGKSEQFF. The CDR3 bases are TGTGCCAGCAGTTTCGGGACTAGCGGGAAGAGTGAGCAGTTCTTC. The chain carries TRBV28 and TRBJ2-1; 13 bases align to TRBD2. V trimming: 3 bases; J trimming: 9 bases; junction bases outside the gene matches: 5. The CDR3 has 15 residues. Germline V lookup: CDR1 MDHEN, CDR2 SYDVKM.

This clonotype was observed a handful of times. This rearrangement joins TRBV21-1 to TRBJ1-2. TRBV21-1 is given as a pseudogene. This CDR3 contains 16 residues. The CDR3: CASSKVGYRESYGYTF. CDR3 bases: TGTGCCAGCAGCAAAGTCGGGTATAGGGAAAGCTATGGCTACACCTTC.

In its sample, this clonotype was seen a few times. The chain couples TRBV11-2 to TRBJ2-1, with 7 bases identical to TRBD2. Germline V CDR1 and CDR2: SGHAT, FQNNGV. The CDR3 is made up of 14 amino acids. J lost 5 bases, V lost 5 bases, and 6 bases had no gene match. CDR3 in amino acids: CASSPAGLHNEQFF. CDR3 in DNA: TGTGCCAGCAGCCCAGCGGGGCTCCACAATGAGCAGTTCTTC.

This clonotype has at least ten counts. The chain couples TRBV5-5 to TRBJ2-1; possible D gene TRBD2, 6 bases. The V end lost 3 bases, the J end lost 3 bases, and 13 bases lay between the germline ends. The CDR3 extends over 15 amino acids. The germline CDR1 and CDR2 sequences are SGHKS and YYEKEE (reference sequence). CDR3 protein: CASSSPGLFYNEQFF. CDR3 DNA sequence: TGTGCCAGCAGCTCACCGGGACTTTTCTACAATGAGCAGTTCTTC.

This clonotype has more than one count but fewer than ten. The V gene is TRBV20-1, the J gene TRBJ2-7, with 8 bases identical to TRBD2. The junction had 10 bases not matched to a gene; V was cut back by 6 bases and J by 6 bases. The CDR3 length is 13 residues. Looked up from germline, CDR1 is DFQATT and CDR2 is SNEGSKA (reference sequence). CDR3 nucleotide sequence: TGCAGTGCAAAATCCGGGACTAGTGGCGAGCAGTACGTC. Protein: CSAKSGTSGEQYV.